The clone carrying this T cell receptor beta chain was seen a few times. What it binds is not known. Trimming pared 6 bases from V and 2 bases from J, leaving 14 bases between. Looked up from germline, CDR1 is LNHDA and CDR2 is SQIVND (reference sequence). This CDR3 is built from 15 residues. The sample is drawn from a study of shared clonotypes between healthy human individuals. For the study at large: Three plates were used per donor for CD4 naive, three for CD4 memory, two for CD8 naive and one for CD8 memory. Study-level findings and limits: Compared with memory subsets, naive subsets generally had larger estimated richness.

Clones were read by immunoSEQ multiplex PCR, and TCRdb kept only the in-frame ones, dropping some. The sample lists more than 2,000,000 clones, about 92% occurring once. Recent vaccinations or acute infections were absent in the healthy HIV-negative adult donors. Only Caucasian adults living in Nashville, Tennessee served as donors. This receptor was obtained from a man between 18 and 29 years old in good health. Some clones in this sample may be carry-over from other donors' samples. Sample: naive CD4+ T cells from PBMCs. This sample's subset: CD45RA+ positively selected. The chain carries TRBV19 and TRBJ1-5, with no clear D. The CDR3 sequence is CASRVLGVGNQPQHF. The CDR3 region has the DNA TGTGCCAGTAGAGTACTCGGAGTCGGCAATCAGCCCCAGCATTTT. The whole variable domain, filled in from reference TRBV19 and TRBJ1-5, reads DGGITQSPKYLFRKEGQNVTLSCEQNLNHDAMYWYRQDPGQGLRLIYYSQIVNDFQKGDIAEGYSVSREKKESFPLTVTSAQKNPTAFYLCASRVLGVGNQPQHFGDGTRLSIL.